The source of this T cell receptor beta chain is a study of cytomegalovirus exposure and HLA in healthy donors. The V end was cut by 7 bases, the J end by 0 bases, with 9 bases between. The CDR3 covers 14 residues. Germline V gene data show CDR1 as MNHEY and CDR2 as SVGAGI. With regard to this clone: The antigen is not known.

Study results and limitations: As a later analysis revealed, most CMV-associated TCR beta chains appeared HLA-restricted. An analysis was carried out at a later point. It showed that HLA-associated TCR beta chains were more clonally expanded than equally common non-associated chains.

60 Vbeta and 13 Jbeta primers were used in PCR. The repertoire was sequenced with immunoSEQ multiplex PCR; TCRdb's copy has only in-frame clones and lacks some. The table records over 80,000 clones, roughly four fifths of them present only once. The donors gave bone marrow, and they were healthy. Sequences were obtained from PBMCs. The chain carries TRBV6-5 and TRBJ2-2; D might be TRBD1 (6 bases). This TCR derives from a middle-aged man in good health and CMV-seropositive. For the CDR3, the DNA is TGTGCCAGCACCCCAGGGGCGAACACCGGGGAGCTGTTTTTT. Translated: CASTPGANTGELFF.